Here is one T cell receptor (beta chain) with its context. This specimen comes from a study of blood T cell repertoires in COVID-19. This table comes from immunoSEQ multiplex PCR, and its TCRdb copy is limited to in-frame clones, with some not included. The profile shows some 120,000 clones, about 85% of them singletons. The sequenced sample consisted of peripheral blood. This sequence was found in a human donor in a cohort sampled during active COVID-19.

The CDR3 is CASSQRSGQEEQFF. The CDR3 DNA reads as TGTGCCAGCAGTCAACGATCGGGACAGGAAGAGCAGTTCTTC. The V and J genes are TRBV27 and TRBJ2-1; 8 bases match TRBD1. CDR1 is MNHEY, CDR2 SMNVEV, per germline (reference sequence). This CDR3 region has 14 residues. Trimming at V came to 5 bases and at J to 10 bases, leaving 10 bases not matched to a gene.